This TCR beta chain was sequenced during a study of tumor-infiltrating lymphocytes in primary liver carcinoma. This clonotype occurred many times. Unsorted whole blood supplied the blood RNA, and germline DNA was isolated too. The authors collected 3 to 5 milliliters of peripheral blood before surgery. Making TCR beta cDNA involved around 500 ng total RNA and a constant-region primer. Three rounds of nested multiplex PCR with slightly modified ARM-PCR produced TCR beta libraries. The first two PCR rounds used TRBV1-TRBV30 primers with a Cbeta primer, 10 cycles each. One entry per CDR3 protein, called by TCRdb with MiXCR from the multiplex PCR reads. This table has a few hundred thousand distinct CDR3 sequences, approximately 54% appearing once. The germline gives CDR1 MNHNY, CDR2 SVGAGI (reference sequence). The V and J ends lost 5 bases and 1 base respectively, with 12 bases between them. The CDR3 length is 15 residues.

V is TRBV6-6 and J is TRBJ2-4, with D maybe TRBD1 (6 bases). This sequence originates from a woman aged 25-40 years with primary liver carcinoma and hepatitis B virus infection. Specimen: peripheral blood. The CDR3 here is CASSDTQGAKNIQYF. As DNA, the CDR3 is TGTGCCAGCAGTGACACGCAGGGGGCCAAAAACATTCAGTACTTC.